The next 13 T cell receptor beta chains were all read from a single sample in a study of blood T cells in healthy people across ages. A second PCR, run for roughly 7 to 11 cycles, used a sample-barcoded 5' primer plus a J-beta primer mix. MiXCR, run by TCRdb on the 5' RACE reads, gives a single entry per CDR3 protein. In the table there are about 640,000 distinct CDR3 sequences, about 54% of which are singletons. Sequenced input: blood. The receptors derive from a man aged 55 to 69 in good health.

The chain uses TRBV14 and TRBJ1-2, with D perhaps matching TRBD1 (6 bases). The CDR3 has 15 residues. V was trimmed by 4 bases and J by 6 bases, leaving 18 bases between them. In germline, CDR1 is SGHDN, CDR2 FVKESK. The CDR3 region is CASSLQPQGRDGYTF. The CDR3 nucleotides are TGTGCCAGCAGCCTACAGCCCCAGGGGCGGGATGGCTACACCTTC.

This chain connects TRBV6-5 to TRBJ1-2; 7 nucleotides match TRBD1. V lost 4 bases and J lost 6; bases outside the gene matches: 8. In germline, CDR1 is MNHEY, CDR2 SVGAGI. This CDR3 region has 14 residues. The CDR3 here is CASSLQGVDDGYTF. DNA of the CDR3: TGTGCCAGCAGTTTGCAGGGGGTGGATGATGGCTACACCTTC.

This clonotype showed up just a few times. This chain uses TRBV6-2 or TRBV6-3 with TRBJ2-1; 7 bases agree with TRBD2. The trim removed 6 bases at V and 3 bases at J, leaving 11 bases unmatched. The CDR3 spans 16 residues. In germline, CDR1 is MNHEY, CDR2 SVGEGT. For the CDR3, the DNA is TGTGCCAGCAGCCGAAACCGGGACTATGACTACAATGAGCAGTTCTTC. Its translation is CASSRNRDYDYNEQFF.

Comment on this clonotype: Its ends do not fully match the called genes, so a read error is possible. The chain's CDR3 is CASNLDLAGANEQFF. CDR3 nucleotide sequence: TGTGCCAGCAACTTAGATCTAGCGGGGGCCAATGAGCAGTTCTTC. The chain carries TRBV7-9 and TRBJ2-1; 10 nucleotides align to TRBD2. Germline V CDR1 and CDR2: SEHNR, FQNEAQ (reference sequence). This CDR3 comprises 15 residues. The variable domain in full, completed from reference TRBV7-9 and TRBJ2-1, reads DTGVSQNPRHKITKRGQNVTFRCDPISEHNRLYWYRQTLGQGPEFLTYFQNEAQLEKSRLLSDRFSAERPKGSFSTLEIQRTEQGDSAMYLCASNLDLAGANEQFFGPGTRLTVL.

This clonotype has only a few counts. The genes are TRBV4-2 and TRBJ2-3; no clear D. Per germline, CDR1 LGHNA and CDR2 YNFKEQ. The CDR3 has 13 residues. Between the trimmed V and J ends, which lost 4 bases and 2 bases, there was a span of 7 bases. The CDR3 sequence is CASSRLFTDTQYF. The CDR3 DNA follows: TGTGCCAGCAGCCGGCTGTTCACAGATACGCAGTATTTT.

This clonotype was observed a few times. This chain joins TRBV4-2 and TRBJ2-1; 7 nucleotides agree with TRBD1. CDR1 and CDR2 from the germline V gene are LGHNA and YNFKEQ. J was trimmed by 5 bases and V by 0 bases; bases with no gene match: 4. The CDR3 is 15 residues long. The DNA for the CDR3 is TGTGCCAGCAGCCAAGATCTGGACAGGAACAATGAGCAGTTCTTC. Translation: CASSQDLDRNNEQFF.

The gene calls are TRBV6-6 and TRBJ1-2; 7 bases fit TRBD1. Trimming at V came to 5 bases and at J to 1 base, leaving 13 bases not matched to a gene. In germline, CDR1 is MNHNY, CDR2 SVGAGI (reference sequence). The CDR3 covers 17 residues. The CDR3 sequence: CASSPMVGTDFNYGYTF. The CDR3, as DNA: TGTGCCAGCAGTCCCATGGTGGGGACAGATTTTAACTATGGCTACACCTTC.

V gene TRBV5-1 combines with J gene TRBJ1-2, with no clear D. V lost 0 bases, J lost 6 bases, and 12 bases lay in between. Per the germline V gene, CDR1 is SGHRS and CDR2 is YFSETQ. CDR3 length: 14 residues. The CDR3 is CASSLVRGPDGYTF. DNA of the CDR3: TGCGCCAGCAGCTTGGTGAGAGGTCCGGATGGCTACACCTTC.

The chain couples TRBV6-6 to TRBJ2-1; D might be TRBD1 or TRBD2, each matching 5 bases. CDR1 and CDR2 from the germline V gene are MNHNY and SVGAGI (reference sequence). The CDR3 loop spans 14 amino acids. Between the trimmed V and J ends, which lost 8 bases and 6 bases, there was a span of 17 bases. CDR3 residues: CASGRDGFGNEQFF. In nucleotides, the CDR3 is TGTGCCAGCGGCCGGGACGGTTTCGGCAATGAGCAGTTCTTC.

This clonotype was recorded a few times. The CDR3 is CASTTGTIYGYTF. CDR3 bases: TGTGCCAGCACCACGGGGACCATCTATGGCTACACCTTC. The rearrangement joins TRBV6-6 to TRBJ1-2; D possibly corresponds to TRBD1 (5 bases). CDR1 is MNHNY, CDR2 SVGAGI, per germline (reference sequence). CDR3 size: 13 residues. The V and J ends lost 7 bases and 4 bases respectively, with 13 bases between them.

This clonotype has ten or more counts. The chain combines TRBV11-3 with TRBJ2-1; D may be TRBD1 (6 bases). This CDR3 contains 14 residues. From germline, CDR1 is SGHNT and CDR2 YENEEA. Trimming stripped 5 bases from V and 7 bases from J, with 15 bases between. CDR3 sequence: CASSPEGVVNEQFF. DNA for the CDR3: TGTGCCAGCAGCCCCGAGGGGGTGGTGAATGAGCAGTTCTTC.

This sequence joins TRBV27 and TRBJ1-2; weak D call: TRBD1 (5 bases). The CDR3 is 16 amino acids. The ends were cut back, 5 bases at V and 2 bases at J, with 18 bases in the middle. Per germline, CDR1 MNHEY and CDR2 SMNVEV (reference sequence). CDR3 DNA: TGTGCCAGCAGTCCGCGACCAGGGATAGGAAACTATGGCTACACCTTC. It specifies CASSPRPGIGNYGYTF.

This clonotype turned up a few times. The gene calls are TRBV11-2 and TRBJ2-1; D is uncertain. Germline CDR1 is SGHAT and CDR2 is FQNNGV. V shed 0 bases and J shed 2 bases, with 8 bases lying between them. The CDR3 loop spans 15 amino acids. CDR3 sequence reads: CASSLDGQPYNEQFF. The CDR3 DNA reads as TGTGCCAGCAGCTTAGATGGGCAGCCCTACAATGAGCAGTTCTTC.